This T cell receptor (beta chain) derives from a study of blood T cell repertoires in COVID-19. Study background: Sources were T cells, B-cell-depleted T cells, or PBMCs; the material itself was cDNA or gDNA.

Clones were read by immunoSEQ multiplex PCR, and TCRdb kept only the in-frame ones, dropping some. Of almost 400,000 clones listed, approximately 87% are singletons. The germline V gene encodes CDR1 SQVTM and CDR2 ANQGSEA. V was trimmed by 6 bases and J by 0 bases, leaving 11 bases between them. The CDR3 consists of 13 residues. Sequenced input: PBMCs or T cells enriched from blood (not recorded which). The chain is built from TRBV29-1 and TRBJ1-2; D uncertain. The clonotype originates from a woman in her thirties with acute COVID-19. The CDR3 reads CSVPETTNYGYTF. CDR3 coding DNA: TGCAGCGTACCTGAAACTACTAACTATGGCTACACCTTC.